This T cell receptor beta chain was identified in a study of CD8+ T cells in alopecia areata. The length of the CDR3 is 13 residues. Germline CDR1 and CDR2: MGHRA and YSYEKL. V gave up 4 bases and J gave up 6 bases; unmatched junction bases: 4. Sequencing templates came from extracted RNA that was reverse transcribed into cDNA. Assay: immunoSEQ multiplex PCR; the TCRdb copy retains only in-frame clones and omits some. The sample lists fewer than 110,000 clones; about four fifths were seen once. Treatment denoted: oral pan-JAK inhibitor, 5-10 mg twice daily. J is TRBJ2-3 and V is TRBV4-1, with 7 bases that match TRBD2. The sequence was obtained from a human donor with alopecia areata. The input for sequencing was CD8+ T cells sorted from blood, taken at week 24, from a patient treated with tofacitinib. In nucleotides, the CDR3 is TGCGCCAGCAGCCGACTAGCAGGGGATACGCAGTATTTT. Its translation is CASSRLAGDTQYF.